This T cell receptor beta chain derives from a study of T cell responses to AZD1222 COVID-19 vaccine. Study-wide points: Spike was spanned by vaccine-associated CD4 TCRs, which were dominant at 160-218 and 743-854.

About this clone: Antigen: not known.

Measured with immunoSEQ multiplex PCR; TCRdb has only the in-frame clones, and not every one. Among 110,000 to 150,000 clones, about 93% were seen once, and the ten largest hold less than 4.5%. The starting material was peripheral blood, obtained on day 0 of AZD1222 vaccination. The TCR comes from an adult in good health.

The CDR3: CASRVKPYLTDTQYF. For the CDR3, the DNA is TGTGCCAGCAGAGTTAAACCCTACCTCACAGATACGCAGTATTTT. The chain has TRBV27 and TRBJ2-3; unclear D gene. V lost 6 bases to trimming and J lost 2 bases, with 15 bases between them. The CDR3 is made up of 15 amino acids. Germline V CDR1 and CDR2: MNHEY, SMNVEV (reference sequence).